Following are 18 T cell receptor beta chains from one sample sequenced in a study of human T cells and chemical hapten exposure. The sample's time point: patch test 2, 6 weeks after DPC sensitization. Treatment meaning: therapeutic diphenylcyclopropenone sensitization with weekly scalp DPC. MiXCR, run by TCRdb on the RACE reads, gives a single entry per CDR3 protein. The top ten hold approximately 5.4% of the sample, which has 360,000 or so distinct CDR3 sequences, roughly 6.3% seen once. Sequencing used whole blood, obtained in connection with sensitization to the hapten diphenylcyclopropenone (DPC). All receptors come from a young woman with alopecia areata. Some clones in this sample may be carry-over from other donors' samples.

This clonotype was counted a few times. The chain carries TRBV4-1 and TRBJ1-2; D is perhaps TRBD1 (6 bases). Trimming shortened V by 1 base and J by 8 bases, and 17 bases separated the two germline ends. In germline, CDR1 is MGHRA, CDR2 YSYEKL. CDR3 size: 15 residues. CDR3 DNA: TGCGCCAGCAGCCAAGCTGAAGGGGGGGCCTTCGGCTACACCTTC. Encoded protein: CASSQAEGGAFGYTF.

The chain is built from TRBV7-9 and TRBJ2-4, with 12 positions matching TRBD2. Trimming cost V 1 base and J 2 bases; bases outside gene matches: 12. The CDR3 covers 20 residues. Germline CDR1 is SEHNR and CDR2 is FQNEAQ (reference sequence). As DNA, the CDR3 is TGTGCCAGCAGCTTAGTTGGGAGGACTAGCGGGGTTAGTACCAAAAACATTCAGTACTTC. It yields the protein CASSLVGRTSGVSTKNIQYF.

This clonotype was seen ten or more times. J is TRBJ1-1 and V is TRBV7-9; a possible D gene is TRBD1 (5 bases). This CDR3 contains 14 residues. Germline-derived CDR1 and CDR2 are SEHNR and FQNEAQ (reference sequence). V dropped 3 bases and J dropped 1 base, with 9 bases sitting between them. The CDR3 region is CASSLTVSNTEAFF. The CDR3 DNA sequence: TGTGCCAGCAGCTTGACAGTTTCGAACACTGAAGCTTTCTTT.

This clonotype came up a few times. The CDR3 bases are TGTGCTAGTGCTCTCTTTCCCGGGGACCTTAGCACAGATACGCAGTATTTT. Protein product: CASALFPGDLSTDTQYF. The chain combines TRBV12-5 with TRBJ2-3; D is tentatively TRBD1 or TRBD2 (5 bases each). This CDR3 contains 17 residues. The germline gives CDR1 LGHNT, CDR2 FRNRAP. Between the trimmed V and J ends, which lost 7 bases and 0 bases, there was a span of 20 bases.

Many counts were recorded for this clonotype. This chain connects TRBV20-1 to TRBJ2-7, with D uncertain. Trimming removed 6 bases at V and 2 bases at J, with 5 bases between. The CDR3 is 10 residues long. CDR1 is DFQATT and CDR2 is SNEGSKA in the germline V gene (reference sequence). The CDR3 nucleotides are TGCAGTGCGGGCCCCTACGAGCAGTACTTC. It is translated as CSAGPYEQYF.

This clonotype occurred once. This chain links TRBV12-3 or TRBV12-4 with TRBJ2-1, with D unclear. The V end lost 1 base, the J end lost 5 bases, and 12 bases lay between the germline ends. This CDR3 comprises 15 residues. The CDR3 is CASSLGWGWNNEQFF. The CDR3 coding sequence is TGTGCCAGCAGTTTAGGGTGGGGATGGAACAATGAGCAGTTCTTC.

The table lists this clonotype with many counts. The rearrangement uses TRBV29-1 and TRBJ1-2; 7 nucleotides agree with TRBD1. V shed 0 bases, J shed 6 bases, and the junction held 4 bases outside the gene matches. From germline, CDR1 is SQVTM and CDR2 ANQGSEA. The CDR3 length is 13 residues. CDR3 in DNA: TGCAGCGTTGAAGATAAGGGGGCGAATGGCTACACCTTC. Translation gives CSVEDKGANGYTF. The full variable domain, completed using reference TRBV29-1 and TRBJ1-2, is SAVISQKPSRDICQRGTSLTIQCQVDSQVTMMFWYRQQPGQSLTLIATANQGSEATYESGFVIDKFPISRPNLTFSTLTVSNMSPEDSSIYLCSVEDKGANGYTFGSGTRLTVV.

This clonotype was counted only a few times. This chain joins TRBV7-2 and TRBJ2-1, with 9 bases lining up with TRBD1. The germline V gene encodes CDR1 SGHTA and CDR2 FQGNSA. This CDR3 has 17 residues. V trimming: 0 bases; J trimming: 5 bases; junction bases outside the gene matches: 8. The CDR3 nucleotides read TGTGCCAGCAGCTTAGCCCCTCCCGGGACAGGGAACAATGAGCAGTTCTTC. This gives the protein CASSLAPPGTGNNEQFF.

This clonotype was detected a few times. This chain connects TRBV5-1 to TRBJ1-1; D is possibly TRBD1 (5 bases). The V gene's germline CDR1 is SGHRS and CDR2 YFSETQ. CDR3 length: 13 residues. V lost 6 bases to trimming and J lost 2 bases, with 11 bases between them. CDR3 bases: TGCGCCAGCAAAATGGGGGTTAACACTGAAGCTTTCTTT. Amino acid sequence: CASKMGVNTEAFF.

The chain recombines TRBV12-3 or TRBV12-4 with TRBJ2-2; the match to TRBD1 covers 8 bases. Losses at the gene ends were 6 bases for V and 1 base for J; bases not matched to a gene: 7. The CDR3 length is 16 residues. CDR3 bases: TGTGCCAGCAGCCAGGCCGGGACAGGGAACACCGGGGAGCTGTTTTTT. Encoded protein: CASSQAGTGNTGELFF.

At least ten counts were recorded for this clonotype. The chain carries TRBV12-3 or TRBV12-4 and TRBJ1-5, with TRBD1 matching over 7 bases. V shed 5 bases and J 0 bases; nucleotides not matched to a gene: 7. CDR3 size: 16 residues. This CDR3 is CASSSGQADSNQPQHF. As DNA, the CDR3 is TGTGCCAGCAGTAGCGGACAGGCCGATAGCAATCAGCCCCAGCATTTT.

Many counts were recorded for this clonotype. This chain uses TRBV7-2 with TRBJ1-1, with 8 bases identical to TRBD1. Germline V gene data show CDR1 as SGHTA and CDR2 as FQGNSA. This CDR3 region has 14 residues. V trimming: 3 bases; J trimming: 8 bases; junction bases outside the gene matches: 8. CDR3 sequence: CASSFRTGNPEAFF. The CDR3 DNA reads TGTGCCAGCAGCTTTCGGACAGGGAATCCCGAAGCTTTCTTT.

A few counts support this clonotype. The chain is built from TRBV20-1 and TRBJ2-2; D not resolved. This CDR3 is 14 amino acids long. CDR1 and CDR2 from the germline V gene are DFQATT and SNEGSKA (reference sequence). The V gene lost 2 bases and the J gene lost 0 bases, with 7 bases spanning the gap. The CDR3: CSARLHPNTGELFF. In DNA form, the CDR3 reads TGCAGTGCTAGATTGCATCCGAACACCGGGGAGCTGTTTTTT.

There are many counts of this clonotype. CDR3 sequence (DNA): TGTGCCAGCAGTTTAGAGGGACAGTGGGACACAGATACGCAGTATTTT. This codes for CASSLEGQWDTDTQYF. V usage is TRBV12-3 or TRBV12-4 and J usage is TRBJ2-3; 7 bases are a match to TRBD1. J was trimmed by 2 bases and V by 1 base; bases with no gene match: 6. The CDR3 has 16 amino acids.

This clonotype was observed a handful of times. This rearrangement joins TRBV7-8 to TRBJ2-5, with 7 bases aligning to TRBD2. Germline V CDR1 and CDR2: SGHVS, FQNEAQ. This CDR3 contains 14 residues. The ends lost 1 base at V and 5 bases at J; junction bases unmatched: 4. In DNA, the CDR3 is TGTGCCAGCAGCTTAGTGGGGAGGGTGGAGACCCAGTACTTC. Residues: CASSLVGRVETQYF.

This clonotype was seen ten or more times. The chain couples TRBV5-5 to TRBJ1-6; D remains unclear. V was shortened by 0 bases and J by 5 bases, with 9 bases between the two germline ends. The CDR3 runs to 15 residues. Germline V gives CDR1 SGHKS, CDR2 YYEKEE (reference sequence). The DNA of the CDR3 is TGTGCCAGCAGCTTGGTGACGGGAAATAATTCACCCCTCCACTTT. Translation gives CASSLVTGNNSPLHF.

This rearrangement joins TRBV6-6 to TRBJ2-7; D gene unclear. CDR3 length: 15 residues. Trimming pared 5 bases from V and 7 bases from J, leaving 21 bases between. The germline V gene has CDR1 MNHNY and CDR2 SVGAGI (reference sequence). CDR3 in DNA: TGTGCCAGCAGTCCCCGAGGCTCTCAGAGTTCGGAGCAGTACTTC. It codes for CASSPRGSQSSEQYF.

CDR3 loop: CAISEWLTPSYEQYF. CDR3 coding DNA: TGTGCCATCAGTGAGTGGCTTACCCCCTCCTACGAGCAGTACTTC. This chain connects TRBV10-3 to TRBJ2-7, with D uncertain. This CDR3 is built from 15 residues. Germline V gene sequence: CDR1 ENHRY, CDR2 SYGVKD. Trimming pared 1 base from V and 0 bases from J, leaving 10 bases between.